This T cell receptor (beta chain) is drawn from a study of T cells in Graves' hyperthyroidism and ophthalmopathy. Study background: The blood sample was taken at first diagnosis, before treatment began.

Study observations and caveats: Blood also held most thyroid clonotypes expanded beyond 0.001.

TCR beta CDR3 sequences were amplified from RNA transcripts. First-round RT-PCR targeting the TCR CDR3 was performed with the HTBI primer set. Each CDR3 protein is one row after TCRdb ran MiXCR on the multiplex PCR reads. Of approximately 600,000 distinct CDR3 sequences in the sample, 20% were seen once. Lactation, pregnancy, other autoimmune disease or uncontrolled infection led to exclusion of patients. The diagnostic basis comprised clinical symptoms, serum thyroxine and TRAb, thyroid ultrasound and orbital computed tomography. This clonotype has a count of ten or more. What it recognizes is unknown. The TCR was taken from a man between 25 and 39 years old with Graves' ophthalmopathy. What was sequenced was blood.

The CDR3 nucleotides are TGCAGTGCTAGTCCTAACTTGGGGAATCAGCCCCAGCATTTT. Translation: CSASPNLGNQPQHF. This chain links TRBV20-1 with TRBJ1-5; D is unresolved. V was pared by 3 bases and J by 4 bases, with 13 bases between. This CDR3 spans 14 amino acids. Germline assignment: CDR1 DFQATT and CDR2 SNEGSKA (reference sequence).